This TCR beta chain was retrieved from a study of T cells in Graves' hyperthyroidism and ophthalmopathy. Amplification of TCR beta CDR3 regions was performed using RNA transcripts as template. First-round RT-PCR targeting the TCR CDR3 was performed with the HTBI primer set. TCRdb used MiXCR to reprocess the multiplex PCR reads, holding one entry per CDR3 protein. The sample shows 550,000 to 800,000 distinct CDR3 sequences, 16% of them seen only once. V was clipped by 0 bases and J by 1 base, with 12 bases between them. The CDR3 extends over 15 amino acids. The germline CDR1 and CDR2 sequences are DFQATT and SNEGSKA (reference sequence).

Sequenced: blood. The V gene is TRBV20-1, the J gene TRBJ2-5; D is undetermined. This clonotype was sampled from a man aged 18 to 29 with Graves' hyperthyroidism. CDR3: CSARDPSEAQETQYF. CDR3 DNA sequence: TGCAGTGCTAGAGATCCCTCGGAAGCCCAAGAGACCCAGTACTTC.